The text below deals with one T cell receptor (beta chain). This sample is part of a study of blood T cell repertoires in COVID-19. This CDR3 is built from 14 residues. With 3 bases removed from V and 1 base from J, the gap between germline ends came to 9 bases. From germline, CDR1 is ENHRY and CDR2 SYGVKD. Original processing methods: From reference gene primer amplification, estimates of nucleated cell counts were derived. Profiled with immunoSEQ multiplex PCR; TCRdb holds only in-frame clones, not every one. V and J calls and clone size are those listed in that table; D and trimming were worked out from the DNA. The repertoire consists of about 310,000 clones, with about 90% occurring once and the leading ten covering 7.8%.

Sequenced sample: peripheral blood. This TCR was sampled from a woman aged 45-65 years who had recovered from COVID-19. The chain recombines TRBV10-3 with TRBJ1-1; D is ambiguous. The CDR3 nucleotides are TGTGCCATCAGTGAAGGCGGTAGGAACACTGAAGCTTTCTTT. Amino acid sequence: CAISEGGRNTEAFF.